This T cell receptor beta chain came from a study of T cell repertoires in cytomegalovirus infection. Across the whole study: Indications of both CMV infection and matching HLA type were provided by public TCR beta signatures. Broader study findings: Across the ex vivo response, the dominant clonotypes were HLA-C-restricted CMV-specific TCR beta clonotypes.

TCRdb redid the calling of the reads with MiXCR, one entry per CDR3 protein. The repertoire holds about 360,000 distinct CDR3 sequences, with approximately 18% as singletons. V was clipped by 3 bases and J by 7 bases, with 15 bases between them. This CDR3 is built from 14 residues. CDR1 is SGHTA and CDR2 is FQGNSA in the germline V gene. This clonotype has a count of ten or more. The antigen remains unidentified. The sequenced sample consisted of PBMCs. The chain joins TRBV7-2 to TRBJ1-1; perhaps TRBD1 as D (5 bases). The TCR was taken from a human donor in good health (CMV status not recorded). Some clones in this sample may be carry-over from other donors' samples. CDR3 in amino acids: CASSFQAGTHEAFF. The CDR3 coding sequence is TGTGCCAGCAGCTTTCAGGCCGGGACTCATGAAGCTTTCTTT. Full variable domain (remainder filled in from reference TRBV7-2 and TRBJ1-1): GAGVSQSPSNKVTEKGKDVELRCDPISGHTALYWYRQSLGQGLEFLIYFQGNSAPDKSGLPSDRFSAERTGGSVSTLTIQRTQQEDSAVYLCASSFQAGTHEAFFGQGTRLTVV.